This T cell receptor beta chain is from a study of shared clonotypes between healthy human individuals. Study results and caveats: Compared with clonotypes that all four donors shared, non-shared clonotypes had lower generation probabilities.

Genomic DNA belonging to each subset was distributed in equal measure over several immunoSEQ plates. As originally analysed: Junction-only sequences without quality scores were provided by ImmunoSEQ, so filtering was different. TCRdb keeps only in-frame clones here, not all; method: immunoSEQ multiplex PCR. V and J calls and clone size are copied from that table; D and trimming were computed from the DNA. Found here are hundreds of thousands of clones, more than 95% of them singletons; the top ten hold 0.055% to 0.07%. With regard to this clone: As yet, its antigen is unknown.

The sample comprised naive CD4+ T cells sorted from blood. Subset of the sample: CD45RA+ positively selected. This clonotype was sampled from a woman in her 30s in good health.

CDR3 coding DNA: TGTGCCAGCATGGCGGCTACCTACGAGCAGTACTTC. Its protein product is CASMAATYEQYF. The chain is built from TRBV28 and TRBJ2-7; no clear D. V lost 7 bases to trimming and J lost 2 bases, with 9 bases between them. The CDR3 loop spans 12 amino acids. The germline V gene encodes CDR1 MDHEN and CDR2 SYDVKM.